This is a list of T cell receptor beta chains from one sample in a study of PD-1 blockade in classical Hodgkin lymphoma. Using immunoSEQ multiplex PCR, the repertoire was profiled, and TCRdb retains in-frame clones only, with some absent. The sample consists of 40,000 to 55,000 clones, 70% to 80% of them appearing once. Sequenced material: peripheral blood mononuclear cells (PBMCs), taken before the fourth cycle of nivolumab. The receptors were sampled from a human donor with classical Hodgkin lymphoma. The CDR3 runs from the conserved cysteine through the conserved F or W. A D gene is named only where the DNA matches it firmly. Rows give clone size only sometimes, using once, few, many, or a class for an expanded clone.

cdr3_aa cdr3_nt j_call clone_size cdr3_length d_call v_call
CASSPPKGPNTEAFF TGTGCCAGCTCACCACCTAAGGGGCCCAACACTGAAGCTTTCTTT TRBJ1-1 . 15 . TRBV18
CASSPGQGGRLPYEQYF TGTGCCAGCAGTCCTGGACAGGGGGGGAGGCTCCCCTACGAGCAGTACTTC TRBJ2-7 . 17 TRBD1 TRBV28
CASSPGTGGYGYTF TGCGCCAGCAGCCCCGGGACAGGGGGATATGGCTACACCTTC TRBJ1-2 . 14 TRBD1 TRBV4-3
CASSLAGATDTQYF TGTGCCAGCAGTCTAGCGGGAGCCACAGATACGCAGTATTTT TRBJ2-3 . 14 TRBD2 TRBV28
CASSSITIAGHSYEQYF TGTGCCAGCAGCTCTATTACTATAGCGGGCCACTCCTACGAGCAGTACTTC TRBJ2-7 . 17 TRBD2 TRBV5-6
CASSFLAGHYEQYF TGTGCCAGCAGTTTTCTTGCGGGGCACTACGAGCAGTACTTC TRBJ2-7 . 14 . TRBV27
CASSLRGVRTDTQYF TGTGCCAGCAGCTTAAGGGGGGTGCGAACAGATACGCAGTATTTT TRBJ2-3 once 15 . TRBV7-8
CASSPGRLSYEQYF TGTGCCAGCAGCCCCGGTCGCCTTTCCTACGAGCAGTACTTC TRBJ2-7 . 14 . TRBV7-3
CASSAYRGRLVQHF TGTGCCAGTAGTGCCTACAGGGGGCGCTTGGTCCAGCATTTT TRBJ1-5 few 14 TRBD1 TRBV19
CASNPGLEYGYTF TGTGCCAGCAACCCAGGCTTAGAATATGGCTACACCTTC TRBJ1-2 . 13 . TRBV7-2
CASSLGPGAGNTIYF TGTGCCAGCAGCTTAGGCCCAGGGGCTGGAAACACCATATATTTT TRBJ1-3 once 15 . TRBV11-2
CASSPTGTTYEQYF TGTGCCAGCAGTCCTACCGGGACTACCTACGAGCAGTACTTC TRBJ2-7 . 14 TRBD2 TRBV2
CASSSRQGAIGSPLHF TGTGCCAGCAGTTCCCGACAGGGGGCGATTGGTTCACCCCTCCACTTT TRBJ1-6 . 16 TRBD1 TRBV27
CASSQGGVANTEAFF TGCGCCAGCAGCCAAGGTGGTGTAGCGAACACTGAAGCTTTCTTT TRBJ1-1 . 15 . TRBV4-3
CASSPSMGNTIYF TGTGCCAGCTCACCTTCAATGGGAAACACCATATATTTT TRBJ1-3 . 13 . TRBV18
CASTRGVGTEAFF TGTGCCAGCACGCGGGGGGTGGGAACTGAAGCTTTCTTT TRBJ1-1 . 13 . TRBV2
CASSAGLPNYGYTF TGTGCCAGCAGCGCCGGACTTCCTAACTATGGCTACACCTTC TRBJ1-2 few 14 . TRBV5-6
CASTYRQGAYGGYTF TGTGCCAGCACCTATCGACAGGGGGCTTACGGTGGCTACACCTTC TRBJ1-2 . 15 TRBD1 TRBV5-6
CAGQQGYTGELFF TGTGCCGGGCAACAGGGTTACACCGGGGAGCTGTTTTTT TRBJ2-2 few 13 . TRBV2
CSVEKTRQGHQPQHF TGCAGCGTTGAAAAAACCCGACAGGGGCACCAGCCCCAGCATTTT TRBJ1-5 . 15 TRBD1 TRBV29-1
CASRPTGISSGNTIYF TGTGCCAGCAGGCCCACAGGGATCAGCTCTGGAAACACCATATATTTT TRBJ1-3 . 16 . TRBV14
CASSQDLGQGNYGYTF TGTGCCAGCAGCCAAGATCTTGGACAGGGGAACTATGGCTACACCTTC TRBJ1-2 . 16 TRBD1 TRBV14
CASSSGLAGGAVGTGELFF TGTGCCAGCAGCTCGGGACTAGCGGGAGGCGCAGTGGGCACCGGGGAGCTGTTTTTT TRBJ2-2 . 19 TRBD2 TRBV9
CAWSYGINQPQHF TGTGCCTGGAGTTATGGAATCAATCAGCCCCAGCATTTT TRBJ1-5 . 13 . TRBV30
CASSLDGWQPQHF TGTGCCAGCAGCTTGGACGGCTGGCAGCCCCAGCATTTT TRBJ1-5 . 13 . TRBV5-5
CASSLVLGQGSYNEQFF TGTGCCAGCAGCTTAGTCCTAGGGCAGGGATCCTACAATGAGCAGTTCTTC TRBJ2-1 . 17 . TRBV7-2
CASSLGPGQRPPNEKLFF TGTGCCAGCAGCTTAGGCCCGGGACAGCGACCACCGAATGAAAAACTGTTTTTT TRBJ1-4 . 18 TRBD1 TRBV7-2
CASSYWVNSARDTQYF TGTGCCAGCAGTTACTGGGTTAACTCAGCCCGAGATACGCAGTATTTT TRBJ2-3 . 16 . TRBV6-5
CASSPGQGASSGELFF TGCGCCAGCAGCCCGGGACAGGGGGCTTCGTCCGGGGAGCTGTTTTTT TRBJ2-2 . 16 TRBD1 TRBV4-3
CASRKQGRNSPLHF TGTGCCAGCAGAAAACAGGGTAGGAATTCACCCCTCCACTTT TRBJ1-6 few 14 . TRBV6-5
CASSQDRQGSIAQYF TGCGCCAGCAGCCAAGATCGGCAGGGCAGCATTGCGCAGTACTTC TRBJ2-7 . 15 . TRBV4-1
CASSQGRGGYYEQYF TGCGCCAGCAGCCAAGGTCGGGGGGGATACTACGAGCAGTACTTC TRBJ2-7 few 15 TRBD2 TRBV4-1
CAISRDRQGDGYTF TGTGCCATCAGCCGGGACAGGCAAGGGGATGGCTACACCTTC TRBJ1-2 . 14 TRBD1 TRBV10-3
CASYGAASYNEQFF TGTGCCAGCTACGGAGCGGCCTCCTACAATGAGCAGTTCTTC TRBJ2-1 . 14 . TRBV2
CASSQDGGTYGYTF TGCGCCAGCAGCCAAGACGGGGGGACCTATGGCTACACCTTC TRBJ1-2 . 14 . TRBV4-3
CASSLQGQGLTGELFF TGTGCCAGCAGCCTTCAAGGACAGGGGTTAACCGGGGAGCTGTTTTTT TRBJ2-2 . 16 TRBD1 TRBV9
CASSQGEGPYEQYF TGCGCCAGCAGCCAAGGAGAGGGTCCCTACGAGCAGTACTTC TRBJ2-7 . 14 . TRBV7-2
CASSEERTSGSDTQYF TGTGCCAGCAGTGAAGAGAGGACTAGCGGGAGTGATACGCAGTATTTT TRBJ2-3 . 16 TRBD2 TRBV2
CASSLRGLAGYPQKQFF TGTGCCAGTAGTCTCCGGGGACTAGCGGGGTATCCCCAAAAGCAGTTCTTC TRBJ2-1 . 17 TRBD2 TRBV19
CATKDGTNALDTQYF TGTGCCACCAAGGATGGGACCAATGCACTTGATACGCAGTATTTT TRBJ2-3 . 15 . TRBV28
CASSATGFFTDTQYF TGTGCCAGCAGCGCAACAGGGTTCTTCACAGATACGCAGTATTTT TRBJ2-3 . 15 . TRBV9
CASGLDLSGRAYNEQFF TGTGCTAGTGGTTTGGATCTTAGCGGGAGGGCCTACAATGAGCAGTTCTTC TRBJ2-1 . 17 TRBD2 TRBV12-5
CASSQGVMNTEAFF TGCGCCAGCAGCCAAGGGGTGATGAACACTGAAGCTTTCTTT TRBJ1-1 . 14 . TRBV4-1
CASSVDTGYGYTF TGTGCCAGCAGCGTAGACACCGGCTATGGCTACACCTTC TRBJ1-2 . 13 . TRBV9
CASSVQGALDEQYF TGTGCCAGCAGTGTCCAGGGGGCGCTGGACGAGCAGTACTTC TRBJ2-7 few 14 TRBD1 TRBV6-1
CASSPPEGANVLTF TGTGCCAGCTCACCGCCGGAAGGGGCCAACGTCCTGACTTTC TRBJ2-6 . 14 . TRBV18
CASSLRDGSTDTQYF TGTGCCAGCAGCTTGAGAGACGGTAGCACAGATACGCAGTATTTT TRBJ2-3 . 15 . TRBV5-4
CASSQYRGTNEKLFF TGCGCCAGCAGCCAGTACAGGGGAACTAATGAAAAACTGTTTTTT TRBJ1-4 . 15 TRBD1 TRBV4-3
CASSLSSSGRAEEKLFF TGTGCCAGCAGTTTATCTTCTTCAGGGAGGGCAGAAGAAAAACTGTTTTTT TRBJ1-4 . 17 . TRBV27
CASSEAGGGRNTIYF TGTGCCAGCAGTGAGGCTGGAGGGGGACGAAACACCATATATTTT TRBJ1-3 . 15 . TRBV2
CASSTPRTGGALYEQYF TGTGCCAGTAGTACGCCTCGGACAGGGGGGGCTCTCTACGAGCAGTACTTC TRBJ2-7 . 17 TRBD1 TRBV19
CASSEGHPGELFF TGCGCCAGCAGTGAGGGACATCCCGGGGAGCTGTTTTTT TRBJ2-2 . 13 . TRBV10-1
CASSNNRGGDTQYF TGTGCCAGCAGCAACAACAGGGGGGGAGATACGCAGTATTTT TRBJ2-3 . 14 . TRBV9
CASSGASTGGNYGYTF TGTGCCAGCAGTGGGGCATCGACAGGGGGCAACTATGGCTACACCTTC TRBJ1-2 . 16 TRBD1 TRBV6-1
CASSRDGLSSYEQYF TGTGCCAGCAGCCGAGACGGGCTAAGCTCCTACGAGCAGTACTTC TRBJ2-7 . 15 . TRBV5-4